This TCR beta chain derives from a study of cytomegalovirus exposure and HLA in healthy donors. As for the study in general: Ancestry clustering placed about four fifths of approximately 370 genotyped donors in the Caucasian-associated cluster.

The CDR3 covers 16 residues. V was trimmed by 4 bases and J by 6 bases, leaving 19 bases between them. The germline CDR1 and CDR2 sequences are SGHRS and YFSETQ. In the case of this clone: The target antigen is unknown.

Amplification used 60 Vbeta primers and 13 Jbeta primers. Sequencing was performed with immunoSEQ multiplex PCR; in TCRdb, only in-frame clones are kept and a portion is missing. In total, the table holds around 39,000 clones. Study-wide results and limits: Many donors carried some public TCRs, although rarity characterized most TCR sequences.

This chain connects TRBV5-1 to TRBJ2-2; tentatively, D is TRBD2 (6 bases). The TCR was taken from a male donor in good health and CMV-seronegative. Sample: PBMCs. CDR3 nucleotide sequence: TGCGCCAGCAGCGCGGGGAGCGGGCGGTCGGCCGGGGAGCTGTTTTTT. As protein: CASSAGSGRSAGELFF.